A selection of T cell receptor beta chains follows, all from one sample in a study of Ad26.COV2.S vaccination and SARS-CoV-2 variants. The assay was immunoSEQ multiplex PCR, and TCRdb's table has in-frame clones only and misses some. The sample shows some 390,000 clones, around 91% of them seen only once. Sequencing was performed on peripheral blood, taken in a trial of Ad26.COV2.S vaccine versus placebo. These receptors came from a person aged 18-60 years who received the Ad26.COV2.S COVID-19 vaccine or a placebo. Each CDR3 is given with its conserved first and last residue. The D gene is left open where the match is weak. Size values are once, few and many counts, or a class for expanded clones, and some rows have none.

TRBJ1-5,-,TRBV28,-,CASSRDSNQPQHF,TGTGCCAGCAGTCGGGATAGCAATCAGCCCCAGCATTTT
TRBJ2-3,-,TRBV18,few,CASSPRGRGPDTQYF,TGTGCCAGCTCACCAAGAGGAAGGGGCCCAGATACGCAGTATTTT
TRBJ1-4,TRBD1,TRBV5-1,-,CASSLWPQGQGDEKLFF,TGCGCCAGCAGCTTGTGGCCCCAGGGACAGGGAGACGAAAAACTGTTTTTT
TRBJ2-1,TRBD2,TRBV6-5,once,CASSFRGRGPDEQFF,TGTGCCAGCAGTTTTCGCGGGAGAGGGCCCGATGAGCAGTTCTTC
TRBJ2-2,-,TRBV12-3/TRBV12-4,-,CASSRANTGELFF,TGTGCCAGCTCCCGTGCGAACACCGGGGAGCTGTTTTTT
TRBJ2-1,TRBD2,TRBV9,few,CASSKQAGLAGYNEQFF,TGTGCCAGCAGCAAACAAGCGGGACTAGCGGGTTACAATGAGCAGTTCTTC
TRBJ2-1,TRBD2,TRBV11-1,-,CASSLVVAGLSEQFF,TGTGCCAGCAGCTTAGTGGTAGCGGGATTGAGTGAGCAGTTCTTC
TRBJ1-5,-,TRBV5-1,-,CASSLVGGNQPQHF,TGCGCCAGCAGCTTGGTCGGAGGCAATCAGCCCCAGCATTTT
TRBJ1-2,-,TRBV11-2,-,CASSDILTGSYGYTF,TGTGCCAGCAGCGACATCCTGACGGGAAGCTATGGCTACACCTTC
TRBJ1-3,-,TRBV28,-,CASSLPGPSGNTIYF,TGTGCCAGCAGTTTACCAGGTCCCTCTGGAAACACCATATATTTT
TRBJ2-7,-,TRBV19,-,CASSARAGQGSEQYF,TGTGCCAGTAGTGCCCGCGCAGGGCAGGGGAGCGAGCAGTACTTC
TRBJ2-7,TRBD1,TRBV4-1,-,CASSVTQGAYEQYF,TGCGCCAGCAGCGTAACACAGGGGGCCTACGAGCAGTACTTC
TRBJ2-7,TRBD1,TRBV28,-,CASSQTPGQTYEQYF,TGTGCCAGCAGCCAAACCCCGGGACAGACCTACGAGCAGTACTTC
TRBJ2-5,TRBD1,TRBV4-1,once,CASSQNRGQETQYF,TGCGCCAGCAGCCAAAACAGGGGGCAAGAGACCCAGTACTTC
TRBJ2-3,TRBD2,TRBV11-2,-,CASSLRLAGETDTQYF,TGTGCCAGCAGCTTAAGACTAGCGGGAGAAACAGATACGCAGTATTTT
TRBJ2-2,TRBD1,TRBV7-9,-,CASRFHRGLNTGELFF,TGTGCCAGCAGATTCCACAGGGGGCTAAACACCGGGGAGCTGTTTTTT
TRBJ2-2,-,TRBV19,-,CASSIEGGAGELFF,TGTGCCAGTAGTATTGAAGGAGGGGCCGGGGAGCTGTTTTTT
TRBJ2-7,TRBD1,TRBV19,-,CASNRQGRPYEQYF,TGTGCCAGTAACCGACAGGGAAGGCCCTACGAGCAGTACTTC
TRBJ2-1,TRBD2,TRBV27,-,CASRTGTSGRAYNEQFF,TGTGCCAGCAGAACCGGGACTAGCGGGAGGGCTTACAATGAGCAGTTCTTC
TRBJ2-5,-,TRBV2,-,CASSEDQFQETQYF,TGTGCCAGCAGTGAAGATCAGTTCCAAGAGACCCAGTACTTC
TRBJ1-5,-,TRBV28,-,CASRLEYQPQHF,TGTGCCAGCCGTCTGGAGTATCAGCCCCAGCATTTT
TRBJ2-2,-,TRBV2,-,CASSEGLNTGELFF,TGTGCCAGCAGTGAAGGACTTAACACCGGGGAGCTGTTTTTT
TRBJ2-2,TRBD1,TRBV29-1,-,CSVWTGDTGELFF,TGCAGCGTTTGGACAGGAGACACCGGGGAGCTGTTTTTT
TRBJ2-2,-,TRBV7-2,-,CASSSWSGLNTGELFF,TGTGCCAGCAGCTCCTGGTCGGGACTGAACACCGGGGAGCTGTTTTTT
TRBJ1-5,-,TRBV2,-,CASKGREVRQPQHF,TGTGCCAGCAAGGGCAGGGAGGTTCGTCAGCCCCAGCATTTT
TRBJ2-5,-,TRBV3-1/TRBV3-2,once,CASSPRYQETQYF,TGTGCCAGCAGCCCCAGATATCAAGAGACCCAGTACTTC
TRBJ2-7,-,TRBV28,-,CASGAGAF,TGTGCCAGCGGGGCAGGGGCCTTC
TRBJ2-7,TRBD2,TRBV9,few,CASSVGGLVVSEQYF,TGTGCCAGCAGCGTAGGTGGACTAGTAGTTTCCGAGCAGTACTTC
TRBJ2-7,-,TRBV6-1,-,CASEASYEQYF,TGTGCCAGCGAGGCCTCCTACGAGCAGTACTTC
TRBJ2-2,-,TRBV5-1,-,CASSFPVEGELFF,TGCGCCAGCAGCTTCCCCGTGGAGGGGGAGCTGTTTTTT
TRBJ2-1,TRBD2,TRBV15,-,CATSRNLGLAGGNEQFF,TGTGCCACCAGCAGAAACTTAGGACTAGCGGGAGGGAATGAGCAGTTCTTC
TRBJ2-2,-,TRBV24-1,once,CATSDPMHTGELFF,TGTGCCACCAGTGACCCTATGCACACCGGGGAGCTGTTTTTT
TRBJ2-7,TRBD1,TRBV30,-,CAWSLGTGSFEQYF,TGTGCCTGGAGTCTCGGGACAGGGTCTTTTGAGCAGTACTTC
TRBJ2-7,TRBD1,TRBV7-8,once,CASSNRQGAEQYF,TGTGCCAGCAGCAACCGACAGGGGGCCGAGCAGTACTTC
TRBJ2-2,TRBD1,TRBV5-4,-,CASSLDRGPNTGELFF,TGTGCCAGCAGCTTAGACAGGGGGCCGAACACCGGGGAGCTGTTTTTT
TRBJ2-5,TRBD2,TRBV6-6,-,CASSDAAGGKETQYF,TGTGCCAGCAGTGACGCAGCGGGAGGAAAGGAGACCCAGTACTTC
TRBJ2-5,-,TRBV9,-,CASSVESGRETQYF,TGTGCCAGCAGCGTAGAATCCGGCCGGGAGACCCAGTACTTC
TRBJ2-5,TRBD2,TRBV6-5,-,CASSYVGSGKGETQYF,TGTGCCAGCAGTTACGTCGGTAGCGGGAAGGGAGAGACCCAGTACTTC
TRBJ2-1,-,TRBV7-3,-,CASSGTGTRQDEQFF,TGTGCCAGCAGCGGAACTGGAACCCGGCAGGATGAGCAGTTCTTC
TRBJ2-3,-,TRBV6-1,-,CASSDRNTGTDTQYF,TGTGCCAGCAGTGACAGGAACACGGGCACAGATACGCAGTATTTT
TRBJ2-2,TRBD2,TRBV6-5,once,CASLTSPANTGELFF,TGTGCCAGCTTGACTAGCCCCGCGAACACCGGGGAGCTGTTTTTT
TRBJ1-3,-,TRBV9,-,CASSPLGGNTIYF,TGTGCCAGCAGCCCGCTAGGAGGAAACACCATATATTTT
TRBJ1-1,-,TRBV27,-,CASSLSGTYTEAFF,TGTGCCAGCAGTTTATCGGGTACGTACACTGAAGCTTTCTTT
TRBJ2-1,TRBD2,TRBV5-1,-,CASSLARTSGNEQFF,TGCGCCAGCAGCTTGGCCAGGACTAGCGGTAATGAGCAGTTCTTC
TRBJ1-2,-,TRBV24-1,-,CATSDPGYGYTF,TGTGCCACCAGTGATCCCGGATATGGCTACACCTTC
TRBJ2-7,-,TRBV11-3,-,CASSATERGDNEQYF,TGTGCCAGCAGCGCCACGGAACGGGGTGACAACGAGCAGTACTTC
TRBJ2-7,TRBD2,TRBV9,-,CASSVGWGTNYEQYF,TGTGCCAGCAGCGTAGGGTGGGGGACTAACTACGAGCAGTACTTC
TRBJ1-6,TRBD1,TRBV28,-,CASSLGTGNSPLHF,TGTGCCAGCAGTTTAGGGACAGGGAATTCACCCCTCCACTTT
TRBJ1-2,-,TRBV27,-,CASSPRSAHYGYTF,TGTGCCAGCAGTCCCCGGTCGGCGCACTATGGCTACACCTTC
TRBJ2-5,-,TRBV12-3/TRBV12-4,-,CASRGGETQYF,TGTGCTTCGAGGGGGGGGGAGACCCAGTACTTC
TRBJ2-1,-,TRBV25-1,-,CASPPTENEQFF,TGTGCCAGCCCACCCACGGAGAATGAGCAGTTCTTC
TRBJ1-1,TRBD1,TRBV6-6,-,CASSYSDRGAEAFF,TGTGCCAGCAGTTACTCGGACAGGGGGGCCGAAGCTTTCTTT
TRBJ1-5,-,TRBV5-5,-,CASSLTATDNQPQHF,TGTGCCAGCAGCTTGACGGCGACAGACAATCAGCCCCAGCATTTT
TRBJ2-7,-,TRBV7-9,-,CASSPGTSDYEQYF,TGTGCCAGCAGCCCCGGGACTTCAGACTACGAGCAGTACTTC
TRBJ1-4,-,TRBV5-1,-,CASSTRSINEKLFF,TGCGCCAGCAGCACCCGGTCCATTAATGAAAAACTGTTTTTT
TRBJ2-1,-,TRBV24-1,-,CATSDLLSDNEQFF,TGTGCCACCAGTGATTTGCTTTCCGACAATGAGCAGTTCTTC
TRBJ2-3,-,TRBV10-3,-,CAISELGTGGTDTQYF,TGTGCCATCAGTGAGCTCGGTACCGGGGGCACAGATACGCAGTATTTT
TRBJ2-3,TRBD2,TRBV6-4,-,CASSEVGGSTDTQYF,TGTGCCAGCAGTGAGGTGGGAGGGAGCACAGATACGCAGTATTTT
TRBJ2-3,-,TRBV4-3,-,CASSQDLTSADTQYF,TGCGCCAGCAGCCAAGATTTGACGTCTGCCGATACGCAGTATTTT
TRBJ1-3,-,TRBV30,-,CAWSVRSGGNTIYF,TGTGCCTGGAGTGTAAGGTCCGGGGGAAACACCATATATTTT